The 30 T cell receptor beta chains listed next were all sequenced from one sample in a study of blood T cell repertoires in COVID-19. This table comes from immunoSEQ multiplex PCR, and its TCRdb copy is limited to in-frame clones, with some not included. The table shows 140,000 to 150,000 clones, with 88% occurring only once. Sequenced material: peripheral blood. The receptors stem from a human donor in a cohort sampled during active COVID-19.

The chain uses TRBV4-2 and TRBJ2-3; 8 nucleotides agree with TRBD2. Germline trimming cut 3 bases from V and 5 bases from J; bases unmatched to any gene: 10. The germline gives CDR1 LGHNA, CDR2 YNFKEQ. The CDR3 has 16 residues. The CDR3 nucleotides read TGTGCCAGCAGCCACCCCTCGGGAGGGGGTCAAGATACGCAGTATTTT. Its protein is CASSHPSGGGQDTQYF.

This clone was found a few times. V usage is TRBV6-5 and J usage is TRBJ1-3; no clear D gene. Deletions cut 10 bases from V and 0 bases from J, with 10 bases between. In germline, CDR1 is MNHEY, CDR2 SVGAGI. The CDR3 spans 13 residues. The CDR3 nucleotides are TGTGCCACCGGACTGAACTCTGGAAACACCATATATTTT. Translating it yields CATGLNSGNTIYF.

The chain links TRBV11-2 to TRBJ1-1; the D gene is possibly TRBD1 (5 bases). The CDR3 extends over 15 amino acids. Germline V gene data show CDR1 as SGHAT and CDR2 as FQNNGV. V was clipped by 5 bases and J by 4 bases, with 17 bases between them. CDR3 bases: TGTGCCAGCAGCGGCCGCCTCCGGAGGGGCACTGAAGCTTTCTTT. Amino acids: CASSGRLRRGTEAFF.

The rearrangement links TRBV4-3 to TRBJ2-3; D not resolved. Germline CDR1 is LGHNA and CDR2 is YSLEER. V lost 0 bases and J lost 5, with 9 bases in between. This CDR3 comprises 14 residues. Here the CDR3 DNA reads TGCGCCAGCAGCCAAGAGTTTGGAGAAGATACGCAGTATTTT. Amino acid sequence: CASSQEFGEDTQYF.

The chain links TRBV5-1 to TRBJ2-1, with TRBD2 matching 8 bases. With V trimmed by 2 bases and J by 5 bases, 9 bases remained unmatched. CDR1 and CDR2 from the germline V gene are SGHRS and YFSETQ. The CDR3 spans 16 residues. CDR3 DNA: TGCGCCAGCAGCTTATACTCTTTAGCGGGAAACAATGAGCAGTTCTTC. Its translation: CASSLYSLAGNNEQFF.

This sequence joins TRBV19 and TRBJ1-1; D uncertain. Germline values: CDR1 LNHDA, CDR2 SQIVND (reference sequence). Trimming left V 8 bases short and J 0 bases short, with 10 bases between. This CDR3 spans 13 amino acids. CDR3 nucleotide sequence: TGTGCCAGTCATCAGGCAGTGAACACTGAAGCTTTCTTT. Translating gives CASHQAVNTEAFF. Drawing the rest from reference TRBV19 and TRBJ1-1, the complete variable domain is DGGITQSPKYLFRKEGQNVTLSCEQNLNHDAMYWYRQDPGQGLRLIYYSQIVNDFQKGDIAEGYSVSREKKESFPLTVTSAQKNPTAFYLCASHQAVNTEAFFGQGTRLTVV.

The chain carries TRBV19 and TRBJ1-5; TRBD1 aligns across 12 bases. The V and J ends lost 7 bases and 4 bases, in that order; junction bases with no gene match: 11. The V gene's germline CDR1 is LNHDA and CDR2 SQIVND (reference sequence). The CDR3 sequence is 17 residues long. CDR3 loop: CASTLGQGATQNQPQHF. The DNA for the CDR3 is TGTGCCAGTACCTTGGGACAGGGGGCAACGCAGAATCAGCCCCAGCATTTT.

The chain joins TRBV6-2 or TRBV6-3 to TRBJ2-1; D is unclear. CDR3 size: 18 residues. Germline V gives CDR1 MNHEY, CDR2 SVGEGT. Trimming stripped 0 bases from V and 4 bases from J, with 19 bases between. CDR3 coding DNA: TGTGCCAGCAGTTACTCCCTATGGCAGCGCTCCCCTTACAATGAGCAGTTCTTC. It is translated as CASSYSLWQRSPYNEQFF.

The genes are TRBV9 and TRBJ1-2; no reliable D call. CDR1 and CDR2 from the germline V gene are SGDLS and YYNGEE. V was clipped by 0 bases and J by 3 bases, with 12 bases between them. The CDR3 length is 15 residues. The CDR3 nucleotides read TGTGCCAGCAGCGTAGACTCATCCGGGGACTATGGCTACACCTTC. Protein sequence: CASSVDSSGDYGYTF.

The CDR3 DNA follows: TGTGCCATCAGTGAGGAACTCCAGGGGGAGAAGAGGGATAATGAGCAGTTCTTC. This codes for CAISEELQGEKRDNEQFF. The chain is built from TRBV10-3 and TRBJ2-1, with 7 positions matching TRBD1. CDR3 length: 18 amino acids. The germline gives CDR1 ENHRY, CDR2 SYGVKD. The V gene end was trimmed by 2 bases and the J gene end by 7 bases; junction bases not matched to a gene: 17.

The rearrangement links TRBV19 to TRBJ2-7; D might be TRBD1 (5 bases). The CDR3 is 13 amino acids. V lost 4 bases and J lost 4, with 11 bases in between. The germline V gene has CDR1 LNHDA and CDR2 SQIVND (reference sequence). The CDR3 here is CASSTKGAYEQYF. CDR3 nucleotide sequence: TGTGCCAGTAGTACGAAAGGGGCTTACGAGCAGTACTTC. The whole variable domain, remainder taken from reference TRBV19 and TRBJ2-7, is DGGITQSPKYLFRKEGQNVTLSCEQNLNHDAMYWYRQDPGQGLRLIYYSQIVNDFQKGDIAEGYSVSREKKESFPLTVTSAQKNPTAFYLCASSTKGAYEQYFGPGTRLTVT.

V usage is TRBV5-6 and J usage is TRBJ1-6, with a tentative D call TRBD1 (5 bases). V lost 7 bases and J lost 10, with 12 bases in between. Germline CDR1 reads SGHDT; CDR2 reads YYEEEE. The CDR3 covers 12 residues. CDR3 sequence: CASSSGGSPLHF. In DNA, the CDR3 is TGTGCCAGCTCCTCGGGGGGATCACCCCTCCACTTT.

The chain recombines TRBV2 with TRBJ1-4; D is undetermined. Germline V CDR1 and CDR2: SNHLY, FYNNEI. Between the trimmed V and J ends, which lost 7 bases and 8 bases, there was a span of 14 bases. The CDR3 length is 13 residues. CDR3 nucleotide sequence: TGTGCCAGCATTAGACTCCAGAGCGAAAAACTGTTTTTT. Translated: CASIRLQSEKLFF.

This chain links TRBV5-1 with TRBJ2-2; no clear D. This CDR3 region has 13 residues. The ends were cut back, 4 bases at V and 3 bases at J, with 7 bases in the middle. CDR1 SGHRS and CDR2 YFSETQ come from the germline V gene. In nucleotides, the CDR3 is TGCGCCAGCAGCCAACAGCACACCGGGGAGCTGTTTTTT. Protein: CASSQQHTGELFF.

The chain employs TRBV7-2 and TRBJ1-5; D not resolved. The CDR3 consists of 16 residues. Trimming took off 1 base at V and 0 bases at J, with 10 bases between the two ends. The V gene's germline CDR1 is SGHTA and CDR2 FQGNSA. The CDR3 is CASSLEGGYSNQPQHF. The CDR3 coding sequence is TGTGCCAGCAGCTTAGAAGGAGGGTATAGCAATCAGCCCCAGCATTTT.

The chain joins TRBV2 to TRBJ1-6; 8 bases fit TRBD1. The CDR3 length is 15 residues. With 3 bases clipped from V and 9 bases from J, the junction kept 7 bases outside the gene matches. Germline lookup yields CDR1 SNHLY and CDR2 FYNNEI. The CDR3 is CASSDSPGGGSPLHF. CDR3 in DNA: TGTGCCAGCAGTGATTCGCCAGGGGGCGGTTCACCCCTCCACTTT.

V usage is TRBV11-2 and J usage is TRBJ2-2; a weak D match, TRBD2 (5 bases). The CDR3 loop spans 16 amino acids. Per the germline V gene, CDR1 is SGHAT and CDR2 is FQNNGV. Trimming took 6 bases from V and 7 from J, leaving 21 bases between them. In DNA, the CDR3 is TGTGCCAGCAGACTATGGACCCACGACGAGGGCGGGGAGCTGTTTTTT. It encodes CASRLWTHDEGGELFF.

The CDR3 here is CASSQDVRQEYGYTF. In DNA form, the CDR3 reads TGCGCCAGCAGCCAAGACGTAAGACAGGAATATGGCTACACCTTC. This chain joins TRBV4-3 and TRBJ1-2; TRBD1 is a possible D gene (6 bases). Per the germline V gene, CDR1 is LGHNA and CDR2 is YSLEER. V lost 0 bases, J lost 5 bases, and 13 bases lay in between. This CDR3 contains 15 residues.

The chain couples TRBV27 to TRBJ1-1; D gene ambiguous. This CDR3 contains 11 residues. Germline assignment: CDR1 MNHEY and CDR2 SMNVEV (reference sequence). V shed 6 bases and J shed 1 base, with 3 bases lying between them. CDR3 sequence reads: CASRRNTEAFF. In DNA form, the CDR3 reads TGTGCCAGCAGGAGGAACACTGAAGCTTTCTTT.

The J gene is TRBJ1-6, the V gene TRBV9; 8 bases align to TRBD1. CDR1 SGDLS and CDR2 YYNGEE come from the germline V gene. The CDR3 runs 15 residues. V lost 3 bases and J lost 9; bases outside the gene matches: 8. The DNA of the CDR3 is TGTGCCAGCAGCGCGAGAGGACAGGGCGCTTCACCCCTCCACTTT. Encoded protein: CASSARGQGASPLHF.

A single count supports this clone. The chain recombines TRBV9 with TRBJ1-6, with TRBD1 matching over 9 bases. The CDR3 extends over 16 amino acids. Germline values: CDR1 SGDLS, CDR2 YYNGEE. Trimming took 3 bases from V and 4 from J; bases not matched to a gene: 5. The CDR3 loop reads CASSDRDREYNSPLHF. CDR3 coding DNA: TGTGCCAGCAGCGATAGGGACAGGGAGTATAATTCACCCCTCCACTTT.

The J gene is TRBJ1-5, the V gene TRBV3-1 (or the pseudogene TRBV3-2); D is possibly TRBD1 (6 bases). CDR3 length: 14 residues. Trimming removed 4 bases at V and 0 bases at J, with 7 bases between. Per the germline V gene, CDR1 is LGHDT and CDR2 is YNNKEL (reference sequence). This CDR3 reads CASSLQGSNQPQHF. CDR3 DNA sequence: TGTGCCAGCAGCCTACAGGGTAGCAATCAGCCCCAGCATTTT.

The V gene is TRBV23-1, the J gene TRBJ2-4; D call uncertain. TRBV23-1 is sorted into the ORF group, with uncertain function. This CDR3 is 18 amino acids long. Trimming removed 0 bases from V and 7 bases from J, with 22 bases in between. The CDR3 DNA is TGCGCCAGCAGTCAATCCGGGTCGGTATACGGAACGAGCAACATTCAGTACTTC. It codes for CASSQSGSVYGTSNIQYF.

This clone has a handful of counts. The V gene is TRBV7-3, the J gene TRBJ2-1, with 9 bases aligning to TRBD2. Trimming took 1 base from V and 6 from J; bases not matched to a gene: 7. CDR1 SGHTA and CDR2 FQGTGA come from the germline V gene. This CDR3 comprises 16 residues. The CDR3 spells CASSLRLAEGGNEQFF. CDR3 in DNA: TGTGCCAGCAGCTTAAGACTAGCGGAGGGGGGCAATGAGCAGTTCTTC.

The chain uses TRBV29-1 and TRBJ1-1; 7 bases map to TRBD1. Germline V gene lookup returns CDR1 SQVTM and CDR2 ANQGSEA. After removal of 3 bases from V and 10 bases from J, the junction contained 8 bases not matched to a gene. This CDR3 spans 12 amino acids. The CDR3, as DNA: TGCAGCGTTGAGCAGCCAGCAGGGGGAGCTTTCTTT. Its translation is CSVEQPAGGAFF.

The chain is built from TRBV18 and TRBJ1-2; 7 bases align to TRBD1. The germline V gene has CDR1 KGHSH and CDR2 LQKENI. This CDR3 region has 17 residues. The V gene end was trimmed by 5 bases and the J gene end by 3 bases; junction bases not matched to a gene: 15. The CDR3 sequence is CASSAALQGGVDYGYTF. For the CDR3, the DNA is TGTGCCAGCTCAGCGGCCCTACAAGGGGGCGTCGACTATGGCTACACCTTC. Looking up the rest from reference TRBV18 and TRBJ1-2 gives the full variable domain: NAGVMQNPRHLVRRRGQEARLRCSPMKGHSHVYWYRQLPEEGLKFMVYLQKENIIDESGMPKERFSAEFPKEGPSILRIQQVVRGDSAAYFCASSAALQGGVDYGYTFGSGTRLTVV.

V is TRBV9 and J is TRBJ1-1; 9 bases align to TRBD1. V shed 4 bases and J 10 bases; nucleotides not matched to a gene: 8. The germline CDR1 and CDR2 sequences are SGDLS and YYNGEE. The CDR3 spans 13 residues. The CDR3: CASSPGQGMRAFF. In DNA form, the CDR3 reads TGTGCCAGCAGCCCAGGACAGGGGATGAGAGCTTTCTTT.

This clone has only one observation. The V gene is TRBV4-1, the J gene TRBJ1-2, with 11 bases aligning to TRBD1. Germline V gene lookup returns CDR1 MGHRA and CDR2 YSYEKL. The CDR3 is 13 residues long. Trimming removed 5 bases from V and 8 bases from J; junction bases left unmatched: 4. The CDR3 bases are TGCGCCAGCAGCGGACAGGGGGCGCAGGGCTACACCTTC. Its translation: CASSGQGAQGYTF.

CDR3 region: CARSLRPGGRRYTDTQYF. The CDR3 DNA follows: TGTGCCAGAAGCTTAAGGCCCGGGGGGCGGCGGTACACAGATACGCAGTATTTT. This sequence joins TRBV7-5 and TRBJ2-3; the table's D call of TRBD2 was not tested on the DNA. TRBV7-5 constitutes a pseudogene. This CDR3 has 18 residues.

The chain has TRBV10-2 and TRBJ1-2, with D perhaps matching TRBD1 (6 bases). The CDR3 consists of 14 residues. Germline lookup yields CDR1 WSHSY and CDR2 SAAADI. Trimming shortened V by 0 bases and J by 3 bases, and 8 bases separated the two germline ends. CDR3: CASSESRTDYGYTF. The CDR3 nucleotides are TGCGCCAGCAGTGAGTCGAGGACAGACTATGGCTACACCTTC.